This is a list of T cell receptor beta chains from one sample in a study of cytomegalovirus exposure and HLA in healthy donors. Sequenced by immunoSEQ multiplex PCR; TCRdb stores in-frame clones only, minus some. The profile covers 110,000 to 150,000 clones, with around 75% appearing a single time and roughly 4% taken by the ten largest. Sequenced sample: PBMCs. The receptors shown here come from a man aged 55 to 70 in good health and CMV-seronegative. Each CDR3 is given with its conserved first and last residue. The D gene is left open where the match is weak. A clone size is listed for some rows: how often the clone was seen (once, few, many), or a class if it is expanded.

j_call | v_call | clone_size | d_call | cdr3_aa
TRBJ2-7 | TRBV28 | NA | TRBD1 | CASSLPGTGGPRQYF
TRBJ1-2 | TRBV7-8 | NA | TRBD1 | CASSLRTGHGYTF
TRBJ2-7 | TRBV6-1 | NA | TRBD2 | CASSEVGLAGSYEQYF
TRBJ2-7 | TRBV18 | few | TRBD2 | CASSPGGSEQYF
TRBJ2-2 | TRBV7-2 | NA | TRBD2 | CASTLAGDSGGELFF
TRBJ1-1 | TRBV10-3 | NA | TRBD1 | CAISESTGENTEAFF
TRBJ1-3 | TRBV30 | few | NA | CAWSKTADSIYF
TRBJ1-4 | TRBV6-5 | NA | NA | CASRGGGDEKLFF
TRBJ1-1 | TRBV5-1 | few | TRBD1 | CASSLNPRAGGMNTEAFF
TRBJ1-1 | TRBV5-6 | NA | NA | CASSPGDSTEAFF
TRBJ1-4 | TRBV11-2 | NA | NA | CASTLRGAHPFNEKLFF
TRBJ2-5 | TRBV29-1 | NA | NA | CSVMDKAGKTQYF
TRBJ1-2 | TRBV10-2 | few | TRBD1 | CASSDIRTGGRGYTF
TRBJ2-3 | TRBV5-1 | NA | TRBD1 | CASTLSGTGSTDTQYF
TRBJ2-6 | TRBV19 | NA | NA | CASSIRDSGANVLTF
TRBJ1-2 | TRBV6-5 | few | NA | CASSPGLSYGYTF
TRBJ2-1 | TRBV11-3 | NA | TRBD1 | CASSLTGTGGNEQFF
TRBJ1-1 | TRBV6-6 | NA | NA | CASSYSGGTLAEAFF
TRBJ1-5 | TRBV18 | NA | NA | CASSEERGGQPQHF
TRBJ1-1 | TRBV27 | NA | NA | CASRFGRQDTEAFF
TRBJ2-1 | TRBV4-3 | few | NA | CASSQADSNNEQFF
TRBJ1-2 | TRBV9 | NA | TRBD1 | CASSVEGTALSYGYTF
TRBJ1-2 | TRBV28 | once | NA | CASSTPGSYGYTF
TRBJ1-3 | TRBV29-1 | NA | NA | CSVELGNTIYF
TRBJ1-2 | TRBV27 | NA | TRBD1 | CASSKSRDRGYGYTF
TRBJ1-1 | TRBV6-5 | once | TRBD1 | CASRQGGVNTEAFF
TRBJ2-7 | TRBV5-1 | NA | TRBD1 | CASSPTRGSYEQYF
TRBJ2-3 | TRBV4-1 | NA | TRBD2 | CASSQDHKRESDTQYF
TRBJ2-3 | TRBV5-6 | NA | TRBD2 | CASRGLAGEEDTQYF
TRBJ1-1 | TRBV10-1 | NA | NA | CASSGGGTEAFF
TRBJ2-2 | TRBV27 | NA | NA | CASSLPHGELFF
TRBJ2-2 | TRBV4-2 | few | TRBD1 | CASSQQTGVITGELFF
TRBJ1-2 | TRBV9 | NA | NA | CASSVGRGNYGYTF
TRBJ1-5 | TRBV5-4 | few | TRBD1 | CASSQQGADQPQHF
TRBJ2-5 | TRBV5-4 | few | TRBD2 | CASRGVQETQYF
TRBJ2-1 | TRBV19 | NA | TRBD1 | CASSLGTGTFNEQFF
TRBJ2-5 | TRBV5-1 | NA | TRBD1 | CASSLGTDQETQYF
TRBJ2-7 | TRBV7-9 | NA | TRBD1 | CASSLRQGMWGEQYF
TRBJ2-3 | TRBV9 | NA | TRBD2 | CASSFGLAVTDTQYF
TRBJ1-4 | TRBV18 | medium-sized | TRBD1 | CASSPVQGATGNEKLFF
TRBJ1-3 | TRBV10-3 | NA | NA | CAISPRSTTGNTIYF
TRBJ2-2 | TRBV19 | NA | NA | CASSLTGDNTGELFF
TRBJ2-7 | TRBV28 | NA | NA | CASSLQAGNSYEQYF
TRBJ2-3 | TRBV28 | NA | NA | CASSVSGSGNTDTQYF
TRBJ1-4 | TRBV13 | NA | TRBD1 | CASRHRGSNEKLFF
TRBJ2-1 | TRBV4-2 | NA | TRBD2 | CASSLFSGTSHVNEQFF
TRBJ2-1 | TRBV19 | NA | NA | CASNSLVLDEQFF
TRBJ1-2 | TRBV19 | few | TRBD1 | CASSTETGGSGYTF
TRBJ2-2 | TRBV7-8 | NA | TRBD2 | CASQSSGWNTGELFF